This T cell receptor beta chain is drawn from a study of somatic mutations in cytotoxic T cells in rheumatoid arthritis. Only in-frame clones appear in the TCRdb table, and some are missing; sequencing was by immunoSEQ multiplex PCR. The data hold about 11,000 clones, with 70% to 80% observed a single time. There are 15 residues in the CDR3. Per germline, CDR1 SNHLY and CDR2 FYNNEI. V shed 1 base and J shed 1 base, with 11 bases lying between them. The chain uses TRBV2 and TRBJ2-7; D may be TRBD2 (6 bases). This receptor was identified in a woman aged 40 to 55 in good health. Sequencing was carried out using CD8+ T cells sorted from blood. This CDR3 is CASSEGPGASYEQYV. CDR3 nucleotides: TGTGCCAGCAGTGAAGGCCCGGGAGCATCCTACGAGCAGTACGTC.